The 9 T cell receptor beta chains below all came from one sample that was sequenced in a study of T cells in Graves' hyperthyroidism and ophthalmopathy. The CDR3 regions of TCR beta were amplified from RNA transcripts. First-round RT-PCR targeting the TCR CDR3 was performed with the HTBI primer set. MiXCR was run by TCRdb on the multiplex PCR reads, yielding one entry per CDR3 protein. The table records 410,000 or so distinct CDR3 sequences, under 15% of them present only once. Sequences were obtained from blood. Receptor source: a man aged 18 to 29 with Graves' ophthalmopathy.

This clonotype was counted a few times. This chain connects TRBV7-9 to TRBJ2-2; D is unresolved. The V end lost 0 bases, the J end lost 1 base, and 9 bases lay between the germline ends. CDR1 and CDR2 (germline): SEHNR, FQNEAQ (reference sequence). The CDR3 is made up of 16 amino acids. CDR3 nucleotides: TGTGCCAGCAGCTTAGCCCTAGGCAGGAACACCGGGGAGCTGTTTTTT. Its protein product is CASSLALGRNTGELFF.

This clonotype occurred once. A much larger clone differs from this one at a single base, so this may be a read error. The chain links TRBV6-2 or TRBV6-3 to TRBJ2-5; 10 bases agree with TRBD2. The germline V gene has CDR1 MNHEY and CDR2 SVGEGT. The CDR3 is made up of 13 amino acids. CDR3 sequence: CTSLGLARETQYF. CDR3 nucleotide sequence: TGTACCAGCCTGGGACTAGCGCGGGAGACCCAGTACTTC.

The V and J genes are TRBV29-1 and TRBJ2-1; 10 bases align to TRBD1. This CDR3 is 15 amino acids long. V was pared by 7 bases and J by 4 bases, with 10 bases of the junction left unmatched. CDR1 is SQVTM, CDR2 ANQGSEA, per germline. The CDR3 sequence: CSASPGTGVYNEQFF. The DNA for the CDR3 is TGCAGCGCCTCCCCCGGGACAGGGGTATACAATGAGCAGTTCTTC.

The V gene is TRBV12-3 or TRBV12-4, the J gene TRBJ2-7; TRBD2 agrees at 9 bases. The CDR3 covers 15 residues. The V and J ends lost 7 bases and 5 bases, in that order; junction bases with no gene match: 12. The CDR3, as DNA: TGTGCCAGCACGGGAGAGCTAGCGGGATGGGACGAGCAGTACTTC. This codes for CASTGELAGWDEQYF.

This clonotype showed up many times. The V gene is TRBV5-1, the J gene TRBJ1-1, with a tentative D call TRBD1 (6 bases). Germline CDR1 reads SGHRS; CDR2 reads YFSETQ. Trimming took 0 bases from V and 7 from J, leaving 16 bases between them. The CDR3 has 15 residues. The DNA of the CDR3 is TGCGCCAGCAGCTTGGTATTCCGCGAACAGGGTGAAGCTTTCTTT. This translates into CASSLVFREQGEAFF. The full variable domain, rest sourced from reference TRBV5-1 and TRBJ1-1, is KAGVTQTPRYLIKTRGQQVTLSCSPISGHRSVSWYQQTPGQGLQFLFEYFSETQRNKGNFPGRFSGRQFSNSRSEMNVSTLELGDSALYLCASSLVFREQGEAFFGQGTRLTVV.

J is TRBJ2-1 and V is TRBV7-9; 10 positions match TRBD2. Germline loops: CDR1 SEHNR, CDR2 FQNEAQ (reference sequence). Losses at the gene ends were 3 bases for V and 10 bases for J; bases not matched to a gene: 9. This CDR3 has 15 residues. This CDR3 is CASSFPLAGLGEQFF. CDR3 coding DNA: TGTGCCAGCAGCTTTCCACTAGCGGGGTTAGGGGAGCAGTTCTTC. Together with reference TRBV7-9 and TRBJ2-1, the CDR3 gives the full variable domain: DTGVSQNPRHKITKRGQNVTFRCDPISEHNRLYWYRQTLGQGPEFLTYFQNEAQLEKSRLLSDRFSAERPKGSFSTLEIQRTEQGDSAMYLCASSFPLAGLGEQFFGPGTRLTVL.

This clonotype was found many times. The V gene is TRBV28, the J gene TRBJ2-7, with D uncertain. V was pared by 5 bases and J by 9 bases, with 14 bases between. Germline V lookup: CDR1 MDHEN, CDR2 SYDVKM. The CDR3 is 12 residues long. CDR3 nucleotides: TGTGCCAGCAGTCCTACCGCTCTACGGCAGTACTTC. Translating it yields CASSPTALRQYF.

This clonotype was detected a few times. V gene TRBV5-5 combines with J gene TRBJ2-3; 15 nucleotides match TRBD2. The germline gives CDR1 SGHKS, CDR2 YYEKEE (reference sequence). The CDR3 length is 18 residues. J was trimmed by 2 bases and V by 3 bases; bases with no gene match: 7. CDR3 coding DNA: TGTGCCAGCAGCTCAGAGGGACTAGCGGGGGGATACACAGATACGCAGTATTTT. Protein sequence: CASSSEGLAGGYTDTQYF.

The chain combines TRBV6-1 with TRBJ2-5, with 8 bases aligning to TRBD2. CDR1 is MNHNS, CDR2 SASEGT, per germline. V dropped 6 bases and J dropped 5; count of bases not matched to a gene: 20. The CDR3 has 18 amino acids. CDR3: CASRPRPGLGGDRETQYF. CDR3 DNA: TGTGCCAGCAGACCCAGGCCGGGACTAGGGGGGGATAGGGAGACCCAGTACTTC.